The clone carrying this T cell receptor beta chain has a handful of counts. This sample stems from a study of identical twins. This CDR3 is built from 14 residues. The V gene lost 1 base and the J gene lost 4 bases, with 12 bases spanning the gap. Looked up from germline, CDR1 is SGHDT and CDR2 is YYEEEE. Each CDR3 protein is one row after TCRdb ran MiXCR on the 5' RACE reads. The table records some 590,000 distinct CDR3 sequences, around 9.6% of them present only once. The sample was also linked to a second study, of yellow fever vaccine responses in identical twins.

The chain has TRBV5-6 and TRBJ2-7; D is unclear. The TCR was taken from a woman aged 18-35 years in good health. The sample taken for sequencing was PBMCs. In DNA, the CDR3 is TGTGCCAGCAGCTTGTTGAACGTAGATTACGAGCAGTACTTC. It encodes CASSLLNVDYEQYF.